Listed below are T cell receptor beta chains from one sample, sequenced in a study of cytotoxic CD8 clonotypes in ibrutinib-treated CLL. Here immunoSEQ multiplex PCR was the method, and the copy in TCRdb shows in-frame clones only, minus some. Among fewer than 400,000 clones listed, roughly two thirds were seen once. Here the sequenced sample was PBMCs, taken after 36 months of ibrutinib treatment. Receptors were obtained from a human donor with chronic lymphocytic leukemia. Each CDR3 is given with its conserved first and last residue. The D gene is left open where the match is weak. Clone size appears in some rows only: once, few, many, or a class for an expanded clone.

D	V	J	size	CDR3	DNA
.	TRBV7-9	TRBJ2-2	.	CASSFPANTGELFF	TGTGCCAGCAGCTTCCCGGCTAACACCGGGGAGCTGTTTTTT
.	TRBV9	TRBJ2-3	many	CASSQGGAEYF	TGTGCCAGCAGCCAGGGGGGGGCGGAGTATTTT
.	TRBV19	TRBJ1-3	many	CASSLSSGNTIYF	TGTGCCAGTAGCTTAAGCTCTGGAAACACCATATATTTT
.	TRBV29-1	TRBJ1-4	few	CSVGRENEKLFF	TGCAGCGTAGGCAGGGAAAATGAAAAACTGTTTTTT
.	TRBV7-3	TRBJ2-1	.	CASSARNSYNEQFF	TGTGCCAGCAGTGCTAGGAACTCCTACAATGAGCAGTTCTTC
.	TRBV6-5	TRBJ1-2	.	CASSSSVPWYGYTF	TGTGCCAGCAGTTCCTCGGTTCCTTGGTATGGCTACACCTTC
TRBD1	TRBV5-1	TRBJ2-7	.	CASSLVGTGASYEQYF	TGCGCCAGCAGCTTGGTAGGGACAGGGGCTTCCTACGAGCAGTACTTC
.	TRBV6-5	TRBJ2-2	.	CASSYGAGRDTGELFF	TGTGCCAGCAGTTATGGGGCGGGAAGGGACACCGGGGAGCTGTTTTTT
.	TRBV9	TRBJ2-1	.	CASSNRDHSYNEQFF	TGTGCCAGCAGCAACCGGGACCACTCCTACAATGAGCAGTTCTTC
.	TRBV9	TRBJ2-1	.	CASSVAGATDEQFF	TGTGCCAGCAGCGTAGCGGGAGCCACGGATGAGCAGTTCTTC
TRBD2	TRBV7-8	TRBJ2-1	.	CASTRLAVGNEQFF	TGTGCCAGCACCCGGCTAGCGGTAGGAAATGAGCAGTTCTTC
.	TRBV11-2	TRBJ2-7	.	CASSFEKTPQYF	TGTGCCAGCAGCTTCGAGAAGACCCCGCAGTACTTC
.	TRBV5-1	TRBJ1-1	.	CASSLATDRQNTEAFF	TGCGCCAGCAGCTTGGCCACGGACCGGCAGAACACTGAAGCTTTCTTT
.	TRBV5-1	TRBJ2-3	few	CASSLEQVADTQYF	TGCGCCAGCAGCTTGGAGCAGGTGGCAGATACGCAGTATTTT
.	TRBV29-1	TRBJ2-2	.	CSGGEIGELFF	TGCAGCGGCGGGGAAATCGGGGAGCTGTTTTTT
TRBD2	TRBV6-1	TRBJ2-5	once	CASTTSGRETQYF	TGTGCCAGCACCACTAGCGGTCGTGAGACCCAGTACTTC
.	TRBV5-4	TRBJ2-1	.	CASSLAGLGNNEQFF	TGTGCCAGCAGCTTGGCGGGCCTCGGGAACAATGAGCAGTTCTTC
.	TRBV4-3	TRBJ2-2	few	CASSQWQNTGELFF	TGCGCCAGCAGCCAATGGCAGAACACCGGGGAGCTGTTTTTT
.	TRBV18	TRBJ1-2	.	CASSPPWGFDYGYTF	TGTGCCAGCTCACCACCATGGGGGTTTGACTATGGCTACACCTTC
.	TRBV27	TRBJ2-1	.	CASSSTRNEQFF	TGTGCCAGCAGTTCAACTAGAAATGAGCAGTTCTTC
.	TRBV5-1	TRBJ1-6	.	CASSPVPVNSPLHF	TGCGCCAGCAGCCCGGTTCCAGTTAATTCACCCCTCCACTTT
.	TRBV19	TRBJ1-2	.	CATLSWRPVGYGYTF	TGTGCCACCCTTAGTTGGCGCCCGGTGGGCTATGGCTACACCTTC
.	TRBV5-1	TRBJ1-2	.	CASSLVGGMGYGYTF	TGCGCCAGCAGCTTGGTAGGAGGGATGGGCTATGGCTACACCTTC
TRBD1	TRBV29-1	TRBJ2-7	.	CSVEVRAWTGLYEQYF	TGCAGCGTTGAAGTTAGAGCTTGGACAGGGCTTTACGAGCAGTACTTC
.	TRBV21-1	TRBJ1-2	.	CASSKVSWNKYGYTF	TGTGCCAGCAGCAAAGTCTCCTGGAACAAATATGGCTACACCTTC
.	TRBV6-5	TRBJ1-1	.	CASRKNTEAFF	TGTGCCAGCCGGAAAAACACTGAAGCTTTCTTT
TRBD1	TRBV7-6	TRBJ2-5	.	CASSLGGTGITETQYF	TGTGCCAGCAGCTTAGGCGGGACAGGGATTACAGAGACCCAGTACTTC
TRBD1	TRBV2	TRBJ2-3	.	CASSFHTTGHGGDTQYF	TGTGCCAGCAGTTTTCACACGACAGGGCACGGCGGGGATACGCAGTATTTT
TRBD2	TRBV5-1	TRBJ2-5	.	CASSLGGPGLAGETQYF	TGCGCCAGCAGCTTGGGAGGGCCGGGACTAGCTGGGGAGACCCAGTACTTC
.	TRBV5-4	TRBJ2-2	.	CASSLRGNTGELFF	TGTGCCAGCAGCTTGCGTGGGAACACCGGGGAGCTGTTTTTT
.	TRBV19	TRBJ1-1	.	CASTLDGSEAFF	TGTGCCAGTACCCTGGACGGGTCTGAAGCTTTCTTT
.	TRBV5-6	TRBJ2-7	.	CASSLRISWGGFYEQYF	TGTGCCAGCAGCTTGCGTATATCATGGGGCGGATTCTACGAGCAGTACTTC
TRBD1	TRBV6-5	TRBJ2-3	few	CASRPGQGSPKQYF	TGTGCCAGCAGGCCAGGACAGGGAAGTCCAAAGCAGTATTTT
.	TRBV29-1	TRBJ2-7	.	CSVERRQRNSYEQYF	TGCAGCGTTGAAAGACGCCAGCGAAACTCCTACGAGCAGTACTTC
TRBD1	TRBV5-1	TRBJ2-7	.	CASSLDRGRSEQYF	TGCGCCAGCAGCTTGGACAGGGGGCGTTCCGAGCAGTACTTC
.	TRBV2	TRBJ2-7	.	CASKEGEASYEQYF	TGTGCCAGCAAGGAAGGGGAAGCCTCCTACGAGCAGTACTTC
.	TRBV29-1	TRBJ1-2	.	CSVERQTNYGYTF	TGCAGCGTTGAACGCCAGACTAACTATGGCTACACCTTC
TRBD1	TRBV6-1	TRBJ2-7	.	CASSVGGQSYEQYF	TGTGCCAGCAGTGTTGGGGGACAGAGCTACGAGCAGTACTTC
.	TRBV5-1	TRBJ2-1	.	CASNGGRAGSYNEQFF	TGCGCCAGCAACGGGGGCAGGGCTGGCTCCTACAATGAGCAGTTCTTC
.	TRBV4-1	TRBJ2-7	.	CASSQSAGRPYEQYF	TGCGCCAGCAGCCAATCGGCGGGGCGCCCCTACGAGCAGTACTTC
TRBD1	TRBV7-7	TRBJ2-5	.	CASSWTGGETQYF	TGTGCCAGCAGTTGGACAGGGGGGGAGACCCAGTACTTC
.	TRBV5-1	TRBJ2-7	.	CASSFAQSSYEQYF	TGCGCCAGCAGCTTTGCACAGAGCTCCTACGAGCAGTACTTC
.	TRBV5-1	TRBJ1-4	.	CASSFAAGRNEKLFF	TGCGCCAGCAGCTTCGCGGCAGGGCGTAATGAAAAACTGTTTTTT
TRBD2	TRBV19	TRBJ2-7	.	CASSVSGRAVYEQYF	TGTGCCAGTAGTGTTAGCGGGAGGGCCGTTTACGAGCAGTACTTC
TRBD1	TRBV5-1	TRBJ2-2	few	CASSPGTGVSGELFF	TGCGCCAGCAGCCCCGGGACAGGGGTTTCCGGGGAGCTGTTTTTT
TRBD1	TRBV28	TRBJ2-7	.	CASSTLRGRGAYEQYF	TGTGCCAGCAGTACCCTCAGGGGGCGAGGAGCCTACGAGCAGTACTTC
.	TRBV1	TRBJ1-3	.	CTSTGSGPSRDGNTIYF	TGCACCAGCACCGGCAGCGGACCCTCCAGGGACGGAAACACCATATATTTT
.	TRBV15	TRBJ2-3	.	CATSVSHTGPTDTQYF	TGTGCCACCAGCGTTAGCCATACCGGGCCCACAGATACGCAGTATTTT
TRBD1	TRBV29-1	TRBJ2-7	.	CSVDADRGLGEQYF	TGCAGCGTTGACGCGGACAGGGGGCTCGGGGAGCAGTACTTC
TRBD1	TRBV2	TRBJ1-2	.	CAKLDRANYGYTF	TGTGCCAAACTGGACAGGGCGAACTATGGCTACACCTTC
.	TRBV5-5	TRBJ2-3	.	CASSPIFGDTQYF	TGTGCCAGCAGCCCTATATTTGGGGATACGCAGTATTTT